This TCR beta chain came from a study of CXCR3-negative and CXCR3-positive naive CD8 T cells. Findings and caveats of the study: In both naive subsets diversity was comparably high, whereas memory CD8+ cells showed much lower diversity. Against CXCR3-negative naive cells, CXCR3-positive naive cells showed more hydrophobic TRB CDR3s.

As to this clonotype: The target antigen is unknown.

The study made its TRB cDNA libraries by 5' RACE, adding UMI labels. TCRdb reprocessed the 5' RACE reads, with one entry per CDR3 protein and no DNA. The repertoire table contains 90,000 to 150,000 distinct CDR3 sequences. Germline CDR1 reads SEHNR; CDR2 reads FQNEAQ (reference sequence). The CDR3 totals 14 residues. This receptor was taken from a human donor in good health. Some clones in this sample may be carry-over from other donors' samples. This chain links TRBV7-9 with TRBJ2-7. The specimen was naive CXCR3+ CD8+ T cells from blood. Subset: CD45RO-CCR7+CD27+CD95- naive CD8+ T cells expressing CXCR3 (TNR3+). The CDR3 sequence: CASSFDAYSYEQYF.